This TCR beta chain derives from a study of T cell clusters in autoimmune cytopenias. Study as a whole: The mean age of healthy donor controls was around 55 years, the median roughly 59 years.

TRB was amplified by touch-down multiplex PCR, primer pools A and B combined. TCRdb reworked the multiplex PCR reads into one entry per CDR3 protein, no DNA. Here the sample table reports roughly 4,200 distinct CDR3 sequences. TRB amplification used approximately 250 ng of peripheral blood genomic DNA. Germline V gene lookup returns CDR1 DFQATT and CDR2 SNEGSKA (reference sequence). This CDR3 is built from 14 residues. These data were also reused for a study on T cell repertoires in aging, cancer and after chemotherapy.

The TCR sequence derives from a human donor in good health. This chain uses TRBV20-1 with TRBJ2-6. The source material was peripheral blood. CDR3 loop: CSARGESGANVLTF.